This T cell receptor beta chain was recorded in a study of post-analysis software for immune sequencing data. The wider study: Patients had relapsing-remitting, secondary progressive or progressive-relapsing multiple sclerosis; some lacked subtype.

This CDR3 is built from 15 residues. Sequencing libraries made from TCR beta cDNA carried unique molecular identifiers. There were roughly 0.95 to 10 million T cells, and around 500,000 cDNA molecules came from them. Using its own MiXCR run on the PCR reads, TCRdb lists one record per CDR3 protein. The sample lists approximately 150,000 distinct CDR3 sequences, roughly 30% occurring once. Regarding this clonotype: Its specificity is not known. The junction shows a germline mismatch at one end, possibly a read error.

The study's findings and limits: Comparison with controls showed significantly lower normalized Chao1 diversity in multiple sclerosis patients. Controls showed lower frequencies than patients for four to six TRBV segments, and TRBV5-6, TRBV5-1 and TRBV20-1 were among these. Same-batch preparations were strongly co-clustered by F measure.

Input material: blood. V is TRBV12-3 or TRBV12-4 and J is TRBJ2-6; tentatively, D is TRBD1 (5 bases). The receptor was isolated from a girl under 18 with multiple sclerosis. Written as DNA, the CDR3 is TGTGCCAGCAGCACAGGTGTAGGGGTGGCCAGCGTCCTGACTTTC. Protein product: CASSTGVGVASVLTF.